This T cell receptor (beta chain) appears in the sequencing data of a study of blood T cell repertoires in COVID-19. Study summary: Spain, Italy and the United States supplied samples that represented acute and convalescent COVID-19. T cells, B-cell-depleted T cells, or PBMCs provided the cDNA or gDNA that served as material.

The table lists this clone with a count of one. V was shortened by 3 bases and J by 6 bases, with 10 bases between the two germline ends. From germline, CDR1 is MNHNS and CDR2 SASEGT. The CDR3 is made up of 13 amino acids. TCRdb keeps only in-frame clones here, not all; method: immunoSEQ multiplex PCR. The table includes almost 95,000 clones, approximately 88% detected once. Patients from Seattle were sampled longitudinally, starting during active infection. The TCR originated in a woman between 55 and 75 years old with COVID-19, enrolled during active disease. The material sequenced was peripheral blood. The chain uses TRBV6-1 and TRBJ2-3, with unresolved D. The DNA for the CDR3 is TGTGCCAGCAGTGAGGGCTTTAGGGATACGCAGTATTTT. This sequence encodes CASSEGFRDTQYF.